The sequence of this TCR beta chain was determined in a study of OX40 agonist ivuxolimab in advanced cancers. TCRdb keeps only in-frame clones here, not all; method: immunoSEQ multiplex PCR. The table includes under 150,000 clones, 80% to 90% detected once. CDR1 and CDR2 from the germline V gene are MGHRA and YSYEKL. V gave up 5 bases and J gave up 2 bases; unmatched junction bases: 9. The CDR3 is 16 residues long. The sequencing used CD4+ or CD8+ T cells sorted from blood, collected in a trial of the OX40 agonist ivuxolimab. This sequence joins TRBV4-1 and TRBJ2-5, with TRBD2 identical over 9 bases. The receptor's source is an adult with an advanced solid tumor such as melanoma, head and neck, liver or kidney cancer. CDR3 in amino acids: CASSKSGGRFQETQYF. The CDR3 DNA reads as TGCGCCAGCAGCAAGAGCGGGGGGAGATTTCAAGAGACCCAGTACTTC.